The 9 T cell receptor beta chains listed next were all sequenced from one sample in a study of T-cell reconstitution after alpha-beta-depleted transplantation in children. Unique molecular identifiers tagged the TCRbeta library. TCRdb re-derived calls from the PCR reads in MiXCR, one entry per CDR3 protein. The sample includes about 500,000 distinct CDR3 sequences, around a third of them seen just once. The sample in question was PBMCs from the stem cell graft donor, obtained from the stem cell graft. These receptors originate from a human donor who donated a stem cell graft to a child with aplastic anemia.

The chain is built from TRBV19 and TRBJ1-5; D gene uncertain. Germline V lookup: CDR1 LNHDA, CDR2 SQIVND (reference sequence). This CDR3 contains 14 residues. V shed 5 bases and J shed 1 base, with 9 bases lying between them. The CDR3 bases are TGTGCCAGTAGTGTTGACGTCAGCAATCAGCCCCAGCATTTT. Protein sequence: CASSVDVSNQPQHF.

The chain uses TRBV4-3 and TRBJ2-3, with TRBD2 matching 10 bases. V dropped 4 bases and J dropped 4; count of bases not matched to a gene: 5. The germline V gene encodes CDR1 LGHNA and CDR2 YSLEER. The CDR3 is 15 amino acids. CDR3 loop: CASSLGLAEADTQYF. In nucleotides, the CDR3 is TGCGCCAGCAGCCTCGGACTAGCGGAAGCAGATACGCAGTATTTT.

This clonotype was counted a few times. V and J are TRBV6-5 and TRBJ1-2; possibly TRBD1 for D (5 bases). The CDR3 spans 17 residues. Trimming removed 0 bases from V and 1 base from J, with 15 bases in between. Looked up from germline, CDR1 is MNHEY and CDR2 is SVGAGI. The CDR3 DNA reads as TGTGCCAGCAGTTACTCGTTGGGACCCAACGATAACTATGGCTACACCTTC. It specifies CASSYSLGPNDNYGYTF.

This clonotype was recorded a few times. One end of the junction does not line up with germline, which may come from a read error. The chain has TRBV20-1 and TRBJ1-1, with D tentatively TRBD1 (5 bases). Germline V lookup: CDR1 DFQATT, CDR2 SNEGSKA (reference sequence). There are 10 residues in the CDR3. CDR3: CSARGPDSNF. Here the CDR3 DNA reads TGCAGTGCTAGAGGCCCAGACAGCAACTTT.

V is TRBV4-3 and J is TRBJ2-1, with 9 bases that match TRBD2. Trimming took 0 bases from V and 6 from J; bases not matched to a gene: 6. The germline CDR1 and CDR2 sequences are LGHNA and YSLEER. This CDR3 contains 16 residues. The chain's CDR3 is CASSQEWTSEGNEQFF. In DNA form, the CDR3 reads TGCGCCAGCAGCCAAGAATGGACTAGCGAGGGCAATGAGCAGTTCTTC.

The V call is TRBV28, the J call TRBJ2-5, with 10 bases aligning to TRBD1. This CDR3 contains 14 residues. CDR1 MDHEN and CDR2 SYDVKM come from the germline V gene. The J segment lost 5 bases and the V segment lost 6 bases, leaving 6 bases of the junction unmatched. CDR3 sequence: CASRERTGGETQYF. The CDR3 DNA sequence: TGTGCCAGCAGGGAACGGACAGGGGGGGAGACCCAGTACTTC.

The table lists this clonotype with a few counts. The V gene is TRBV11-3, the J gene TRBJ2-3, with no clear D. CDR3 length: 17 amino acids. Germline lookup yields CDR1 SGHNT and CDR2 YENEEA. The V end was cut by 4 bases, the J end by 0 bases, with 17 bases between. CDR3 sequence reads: CASSSQLISLSTDTQYF. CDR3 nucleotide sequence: TGTGCCAGCAGCTCCCAGCTTATAAGCCTAAGCACAGATACGCAGTATTTT.

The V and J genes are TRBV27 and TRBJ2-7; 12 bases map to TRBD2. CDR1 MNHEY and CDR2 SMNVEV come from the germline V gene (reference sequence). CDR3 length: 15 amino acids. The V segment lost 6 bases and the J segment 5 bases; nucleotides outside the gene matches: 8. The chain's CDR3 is CASSLRLAGAHEQYF. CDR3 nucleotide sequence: TGTGCCAGCAGCCTTCGACTAGCGGGAGCCCACGAGCAGTACTTC.

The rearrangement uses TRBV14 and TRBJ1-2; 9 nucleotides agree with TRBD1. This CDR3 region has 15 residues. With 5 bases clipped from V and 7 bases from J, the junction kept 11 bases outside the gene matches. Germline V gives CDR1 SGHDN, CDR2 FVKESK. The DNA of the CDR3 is TGTGCCAGCAGCTACGCCCCGGGACAGGGCGGTGGCTACACCTTC. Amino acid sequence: CASSYAPGQGGGYTF. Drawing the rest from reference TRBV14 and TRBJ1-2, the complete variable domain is EAGVTQFPSHSVIEKGQTVTLRCDPISGHDNLYWYRRVMGKEIKFLLHFVKESKQDESGMPNNRFLAERTGGTYSTLKVQPAELEDSGVYFCASSYAPGQGGGYTFGSGTRLTVV.